The subject of this entry is one T cell receptor beta chain. Its binding antigen is unknown. The record has no base qualities; no much larger clone is one base away. Different DNA sequences within this sample yield the same CDR3. TCR CDR3 regions were amplified from genomic DNA by multiplex PCR using the deep immunoSEQ assay. Extracted genomic DNA from each cell subset was spread evenly across all wells of several immunoSEQ 96-well plates, with each plate serving as a replicate. For sorted subsets, 200 to 250 ng genomic DNA, equal to tens of thousands of T cell genomes, was loaded into each replicate PCR. The purified libraries were quantified using a Qubit 3.0 fluorometer, sized with a Bioanalyzer 2100, and then quantified again using the KAPA Library Quantification kit. Every immunoSEQ 96-well plate was sequenced on a separate single-read 150-cycle Illumina NextSeq 550 flow cell. In the paper's pipeline: Because the immunoSEQ output held only junctional sequences and lacked quality scores, the filtering could not match the filtering applied to full-length reads. Sequences were annotated with PyIR, a Python wrapper for IgBLAST v1.9, using IMGT germline references to assign V/J genes and CDR3. Reads were removed for weak V/J assignments (E-value above 1e-6), missing CDR3, stop codons, out-of-frame junctions, or ambiguous translated residues. V3J clonotypes were defined by identical inferred V gene, J gene, and CDR3 amino acid sequence. Percentage overlap between repertoires was calculated by dividing the number of shared unique clonotypes by the size of the smaller repertoire. RTK rarefaction, the Chao1 estimator, and Recon v2.1 estimates of unobserved clonotypes were used to assess repertoire richness. Generation probabilities were computed with OLGA for all TCRbeta clonotypes obtained by the gDNA method from several donors. As stored in TCRdb, this immuneACCESS dataset retains in-frame rearrangements with V and J assigned. A fraction of the clones does not appear; measured against another copy, unresolved V genes explain less than half of the discrepancy, and the remainder lacks a known reason. The V and J calls and the clone size are those of that table, but D and trimming were determined from the DNA. The sample contains around 1.9 million clones, roughly 91% of them found a single time. Of the sample, more than 1.5% falls within the top ten clones.

This sample stems from a study of shared clonotypes between healthy human individuals (dated by TCRdb to the early 2020s). With regard to the full study: The cohort included three men and a couple of women between 18 and 49 years of age. To estimate repertoire size and how much clonotypes are shared between individuals, the study performed deep sequencing of blood TCR repertoires from about 5 healthy adults. To increase sequencing depth and limit assay-specific biases, TCR repertoire library preparation and sequencing were carried out by different laboratories using diverse techniques. Leukapheresis yielded between about 0.85 and 9.5 billion PBMCs per donor. Per donor, three plates each were used for CD4 naive and CD4 memory, two for CD8 naive, and one for CD8 memory. Points the paper makes about the study in general: Sharing across several donors was observed for around 5% of naive CD4, 3% to 4% of naive CD8, over 2% of memory CD4, and around 0.4% of memory CD8 clonotypes. Incomplete sequencing was indicated by rarefaction of sorted-subset datasets, despite the large sequencing depth. Sampling was restricted to blood, and TCR repertoires in tissue are likely to differ from TCR repertoires in blood. The small number of donors limited the genetic and exposure-history diversity represented. Estimated clonotype richness was generally larger for naive than for memory subsets. Clonotypes shared by all four sorted-subset donors showed higher generation probabilities than non-shared clonotypes. Pairwise subsampling led to the expectation that sequencing depth would affect the degree of clonotype sharing among donors.

CD8 naive samples consisted of CD45RO-negative cells that were positively selected for CCR7, yielding a CD45RA+CCR7+ population without TemRA cells. Donors were healthy HIV-negative adults with no recently reported acute infections or vaccinations. Every donor was a Caucasian adult residing in Nashville, Tennessee, USA. After blood collection by leukapheresis, PBMCs were isolated using Ficoll-Histopaque density gradient centrifugation and then cryopreserved in the vapor phase of liquid nitrogen. Purity and quantity of every magnetically sorted T cell population were checked by analytical flow cytometry. From each sorted fraction, genomic DNA was isolated and quantified by UV absorbance on a Nanodrop 2000c. A distance of 10 bases separates the germline ends of V and J, which lose 0 bases and 5 bases respectively. According to the germline V gene, CDR1 reads MNHEY and CDR2 reads SVGAGI. Taken from cysteine to phenylalanine, the CDR3 has 14 residues. The kept DNA is CDR3 alone, 42 bases in frame from the first base.

This chain is built from TRBV6-5 and TRBJ1-1; no D gene can be assigned with confidence. Input material: naive CD8+ T cells from PBMCs. The sample's cell subset or site label is to be understood as: CD45RA+CCR7+. This clonotype was obtained from a man between 18 and 29 years old in good health. Some clones in this sample may be carry-over from other donors' samples. Here the CDR3 is given as CASSYSGRGTEAFF. Read as DNA, the sequence is TGTGCCAGCAGTTACTCGGGCAGAGGGACTGAAGCTTTCTTT.